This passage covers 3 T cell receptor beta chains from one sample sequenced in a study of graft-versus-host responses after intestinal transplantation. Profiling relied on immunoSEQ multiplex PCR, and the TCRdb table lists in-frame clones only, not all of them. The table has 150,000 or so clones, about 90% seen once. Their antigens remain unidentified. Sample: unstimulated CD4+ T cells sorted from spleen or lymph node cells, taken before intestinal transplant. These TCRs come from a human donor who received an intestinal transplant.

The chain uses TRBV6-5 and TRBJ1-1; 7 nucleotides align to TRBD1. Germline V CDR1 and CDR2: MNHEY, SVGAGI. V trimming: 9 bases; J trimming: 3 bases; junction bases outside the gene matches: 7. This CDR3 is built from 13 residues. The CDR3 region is CASFQGVYTEAFF. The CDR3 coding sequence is TGTGCCAGTTTCCAGGGGGTTTACACTGAAGCTTTCTTT.

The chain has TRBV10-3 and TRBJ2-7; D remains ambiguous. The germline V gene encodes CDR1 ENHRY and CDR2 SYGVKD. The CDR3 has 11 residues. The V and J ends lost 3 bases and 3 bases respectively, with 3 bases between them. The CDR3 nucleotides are TGTGCCATCAGTGACAGCTACGAGCAGTACTTC. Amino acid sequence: CAISDSYEQYF.

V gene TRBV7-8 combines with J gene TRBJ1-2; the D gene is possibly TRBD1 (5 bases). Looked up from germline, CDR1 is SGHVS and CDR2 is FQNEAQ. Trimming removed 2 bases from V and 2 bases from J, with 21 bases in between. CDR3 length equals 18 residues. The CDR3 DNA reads TGTGCCAGCAGCTTAATGTCTCTTGGGGGGGTAGGCAACTATGGCTACACCTTC. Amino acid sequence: CASSLMSLGGVGNYGYTF.